This T cell receptor (beta chain) was sequenced in a study of ipilimumab plus nivolumab after autologous stem cell transplantation. Study outcomes and limitations: TCR repertoire, Treg phenotype and gut microbiota reportedly support more study of this approach.

This clone was found a few times. The antigen remains unidentified. Here immunoSEQ multiplex PCR was the method, and the copy in TCRdb shows in-frame clones only, minus some. The sample yields 15,000 to 20,000 clones, roughly 70% seen once. V was pared by 3 bases and J by 4 bases, with 11 bases between. The CDR3 contains 14 residues. CDR1 KGHSH and CDR2 LQKENI come from the germline V gene. Specimen: PBMCs, collected in a trial of ipilimumab plus nivolumab as post-transplant consolidation. This sequence was found in a male donor with diffuse large B-cell lymphoma. The chain combines TRBV18 with TRBJ2-3, with D perhaps TRBD2 (5 bases). CDR3 in amino acids: CASSPGSSPDTQYF. CDR3 sequence (DNA): TGTGCCAGCTCACCTGGGAGTTCACCAGATACGCAGTATTTT.